One T cell receptor beta chain is described in this entry. Its antigen remains unidentified. This sample is drawn from a study of T cell responses to AZD1222 COVID-19 vaccine. Study-wide findings and caveats: Across spike, vaccine-associated CD4 TCRs were found, dominant at 160-218 and 743-854. Only a handful of individuals given AZD1222 were seropositive at baseline.

CDR1 is SNHLY, CDR2 FYNNEI, per germline. V lost 6 bases to trimming and J lost 2 bases; unmatched junction nucleotides: 14. The CDR3 contains 18 residues. Data came from immunoSEQ multiplex PCR; TCRdb stores just in-frame clones and leaves some out. The sample contains some 130,000 clones, about 80% of which appear only once. The receptor was isolated from an adult in good health. V usage is TRBV2 and J usage is TRBJ2-3, with 10 bases matching TRBD2. The specimen was peripheral blood, collected on day 0 of AZD1222 vaccination. The CDR3 nucleotides are TGTGCCAGCAGGAGGGGGACTAGCGCCCTCCGTTTCACAGATACGCAGTATTTT. Translating gives CASRRGTSALRFTDTQYF.